This entry lists 9 T cell receptor beta chains sequenced from one sample in a study of vaccination effects on CD4 cells after COVID-19. Once cultured for 10 days, the cells underwent separation to obtain CD4+ T cells. The protocol was immunoSEQ multiplex PCR, while the TCRdb copy is restricted to in-frame clones and leaves out a portion. In the table there are tens of thousands of clones, 65% to 70% of which are singletons. Antigen specificity for these receptors is unknown. Here the sequenced sample was CD4+ T cells from PBMCs cultured without peptide, taken before COVID-19 vaccination. These receptor sequences come from a human donor who received a COVID-19 vaccine.

The V and J genes are TRBV6-5 and TRBJ2-2; D may be TRBD2 (6 bases). The CDR3 loop spans 14 amino acids. Germline V gene lookup returns CDR1 MNHEY and CDR2 SVGAGI. V lost 7 bases, J lost 2 bases, and 11 bases lay in between. CDR3 coding DNA: TGTGCCAGCATCCGGGGGACTAACACCGGGGAGCTGTTTTTT. Amino acid sequence: CASIRGTNTGELFF.

The genes are TRBV5-1 and TRBJ1-1; D is perhaps TRBD1 (6 bases). The CDR3 runs 16 residues. The V gene lost 0 bases and the J gene lost 3 bases, with 15 bases spanning the gap. Germline lookup yields CDR1 SGHRS and CDR2 YFSETQ. CDR3 loop: CASSLGQEGVYTEAFF. The CDR3 DNA sequence: TGCGCCAGCAGCTTGGGACAGGAGGGCGTTTACACTGAAGCTTTCTTT. Supplemented by reference TRBV5-1 and TRBJ1-1, the full variable domain reads KAGVTQTPRYLIKTRGQQVTLSCSPISGHRSVSWYQQTPGQGLQFLFEYFSETQRNKGNFPGRFSGRQFSNSRSEMNVSTLELGDSALYLCASSLGQEGVYTEAFFGQGTRLTVV.

The V call is TRBV15, the J call TRBJ2-4; no reliable D call. V gave up 5 bases and J gave up 4 bases, with 21 bases separating them. Germline CDR1 is LNHNV and CDR2 is YYDKDF (reference sequence). The CDR3 contains 17 residues. In nucleotides, the CDR3 is TGTGCCACCAGCTCCCCCAGAGGAACAGCTGCGAAAAACATTCAGTACTTC. Protein: CATSSPRGTAAKNIQYF.

The V and J genes are TRBV15 and TRBJ2-7; TRBD1 might be the D (6 bases). The V and J ends lost 5 bases and 4 bases respectively, with 15 bases between them. Germline V gives CDR1 LNHNV, CDR2 YYDKDF (reference sequence). The CDR3 is made up of 14 amino acids. This CDR3 is CATSPRQGPYEQYF. CDR3 sequence (DNA): TGTGCCACCAGCCCCCGCCAGGGGCCTTACGAGCAGTACTTC. Full variable domain (outside the CDR3, taken from reference TRBV15 and TRBJ2-7): DAMVIQNPRYQVTQFGKPVTLSCSQTLNHNVMYWYQQKSSQAPKLLFHYYDKDFNNEADTPDNFQSRRPNTSFCFLDIRSPGLGDTAMYLCATSPRQGPYEQYFGPGTRLTVT.

This clone was counted between two and nine times. The rearrangement uses TRBV30 and TRBJ1-2; D is uncertain. CDR3 length: 11 amino acids. Germline V CDR1 and CDR2: GTSNPN, SVGIG (reference sequence). Deletions cut 5 bases from V and 6 bases from J, with 10 bases between. This chain's CDR3 is CAWRSGDGYTF. CDR3 nucleotides: TGTGCCTGGCGGAGCGGAGATGGCTACACCTTC.

In its sample, this clone was seen a few times. This chain uses TRBV27 with TRBJ1-2; D remains unclear. The CDR3 runs 12 residues. Trimming took 2 bases from V and 8 from J, leaving 9 bases between them. The germline CDR1 and CDR2 sequences are MNHEY and SMNVEV (reference sequence). The CDR3 DNA is TGTGCCAGCAGTTTAAACGGAAACGGCTACACCTTC. Translated: CASSLNGNGYTF.

In this sample, this clone turned up a few times. This chain connects TRBV10-3 to TRBJ2-6, with a possible D match to TRBD1 (5 bases). Trimming stripped 8 bases from V and 2 bases from J, with 10 bases between. This CDR3 contains 14 residues. The germline V gene has CDR1 ENHRY and CDR2 SYGVKD. CDR3 nucleotides: TGTGCCATCGTGGACAAAGCTGGGGCCAACGTCCTGACTTTC. Protein sequence: CAIVDKAGANVLTF.

The chain employs TRBV5-1 and TRBJ1-2, with TRBD1 matching over 8 bases. Trimming cost V 4 bases and J 0 bases; bases outside gene matches: 11. Looked up from germline, CDR1 is SGHRS and CDR2 is YFSETQ. The CDR3 runs to 17 residues. The CDR3 DNA sequence: TGCGCCAGCAGCCCCGTCCCGGGACAGGAAGCTAACTATGGCTACACCTTC. It codes for CASSPVPGQEANYGYTF.

V and J are TRBV11-2 and TRBJ2-3; 8 bases match TRBD1. The CDR3 has 15 amino acids. Germline V gene sequence: CDR1 SGHAT, CDR2 FQNNGV. V trimming: 1 base; J trimming: 3 bases; junction bases outside the gene matches: 3. The CDR3: CASSLGTGKTDTQYF. As DNA, the CDR3 is TGTGCCAGCAGCTTAGGGACAGGGAAAACAGATACGCAGTATTTT.